Below are 20 T cell receptor beta chains sequenced from a single sample in a study of T cells in Graves' hyperthyroidism and ophthalmopathy. What was amplified from RNA transcripts were TCR beta CDR3 regions. Initially, a first-round RT-PCR of the TCR CDR3 employed the HTBI primer set. Using its own MiXCR run on the multiplex PCR reads, TCRdb lists one record per CDR3 protein. The sample yields hundreds of thousands of distinct CDR3 sequences, about 15% seen once. Sequenced input: blood. These receptors were obtained from a woman in her forties with Graves' ophthalmopathy.

This clonotype turned up a few times. The chain has TRBV12-3 or TRBV12-4 and TRBJ2-3, with 12 bases matching TRBD1. The J segment lost 5 bases and the V segment lost 6 bases, leaving 12 bases of the junction unmatched. The CDR3 is made up of 17 amino acids. CDR3: CASSPQGTGGSGDTQYF. CDR3 DNA: TGTGCCAGCAGCCCTCAGGGGACAGGGGGCTCAGGAGATACGCAGTATTTT.

The gene calls are TRBV6-2 or TRBV6-3 and TRBJ2-7; TRBD1 matches 11 bases. Germline lookup yields CDR1 MNHEY and CDR2 SVGEGT. The CDR3 covers 17 residues. J was trimmed by 7 bases and V by 3 bases; bases with no gene match: 14. The CDR3 sequence: CASSYEAPGTGGLEQYF. In DNA form, the CDR3 reads TGTGCCAGCAGTTATGAAGCACCCGGGACAGGGGGGTTGGAGCAGTACTTC.

This clonotype was detected many times. This chain links TRBV28 with TRBJ2-5; TRBD2 aligns across 7 bases. V lost 3 bases, J lost 5 bases, and 9 bases stayed unmatched. CDR1 and CDR2 from the germline V gene are MDHEN and SYDVKM. The CDR3 length is 15 residues. The CDR3 region has the DNA TGTGCCAGCAGTTTTCTAGCGGTTCCCCGGGAGACCCAGTACTTC. This translates into CASSFLAVPRETQYF.

This clonotype turned up a few times. The genes are TRBV9 and TRBJ2-2; 9 bases match TRBD2. V shed 1 base and J 7 bases; nucleotides not matched to a gene: 14. CDR3 length: 18 amino acids. CDR1 SGDLS and CDR2 YYNGEE come from the germline V gene. In nucleotides, the CDR3 is TGTGCCAGCAGCGTAACTCCGACTAGCGGAGAGTATGACGGGGAGCTGTTTTTT. Encoded protein: CASSVTPTSGEYDGELFF. Using reference TRBV9 and TRBJ2-2 for the parts outside the CDR3, the full variable domain is DSGVTQTPKHLITATGQRVTLRCSPRSGDLSVYWYQQSLDQGLQFLIQYYNGEERAKGNILERFSAQQFPDLHSELNLSSLELGDSALYFCASSVTPTSGEYDGELFFGEGSRLTVL.

This clonotype was counted at least ten times. The V gene is TRBV28, the J gene TRBJ2-5; 7 bases match TRBD1. Per the germline V gene, CDR1 is MDHEN and CDR2 is SYDVKM. CDR3 length equals 16 residues. The V and J ends lost 4 bases and 2 bases, in that order; junction bases with no gene match: 10. The CDR3, as DNA: TGTGCCAGCAGTTCCTCGATTGACAGGGAACAAGAGACCCAGTACTTC. This gives the protein CASSSSIDREQETQYF.

This clonotype was counted at least ten times. The CDR3 coding sequence is TGTGCCAGCAGTCCCACAGGGGTAATCTATGGCTACACCTTC. Protein product: CASSPTGVIYGYTF. The J gene is TRBJ1-2, the V gene TRBV12-3 or TRBV12-4, with 7 bases that match TRBD1. The V and J ends lost 5 bases and 4 bases, in that order; junction bases with no gene match: 7. The CDR3 sequence is 14 residues long.

This clonotype has a count of ten or more. The CDR3 bases are TGTGCCAGCAGCTCCACCCGGACAGGGGGCGTAAACTATGGCTACACCTTC. It specifies CASSSTRTGGVNYGYTF. The chain uses TRBV6-2 or TRBV6-3 and TRBJ1-2; 11 bases align to TRBD1. V shed 6 bases and J 2 bases; nucleotides not matched to a gene: 11. CDR1 and CDR2 (germline): MNHEY, SVGEGT. This CDR3 contains 17 residues.

This clonotype was detected many times. The rearrangement links TRBV9 to TRBJ1-3; D unclear. Trimming removed 3 bases at V and 7 bases at J, with 17 bases between. This CDR3 contains 15 residues. From germline, CDR1 is SGDLS and CDR2 YYNGEE. CDR3 coding DNA: TGTGCCAGCAGCGCAAGAGGTGAATTTTACAACACCATATATTTT. This sequence encodes CASSARGEFYNTIYF.

This clonotype has a count of ten or more. The rearrangement links TRBV18 to TRBJ2-7, with no clear D. CDR1 and CDR2 (germline): KGHSH, LQKENI. Between the trimmed V and J ends, which lost 0 bases and 5 bases, there was a span of 8 bases. The CDR3 has 13 amino acids. The chain's CDR3 is CASSPPSVHEQYF. The CDR3 nucleotides read TGTGCCAGCTCACCACCGTCTGTCCACGAGCAGTACTTC.

This clonotype was detected ten times or more. The rearrangement joins TRBV28 to TRBJ1-2; no clear D gene. The germline CDR1 and CDR2 sequences are MDHEN and SYDVKM. V gave up 6 bases and J gave up 8 bases, with 16 bases separating them. This CDR3 is built from 13 residues. CDR3 protein: CASSFRPDRGYTF. CDR3 sequence (DNA): TGTGCCAGCAGCTTCCGACCCGATCGGGGCTACACCTTC.

This clonotype was seen many times. This chain connects TRBV19 to TRBJ1-1; D might be TRBD1 (6 bases). CDR1 and CDR2 (germline): LNHDA, SQIVND (reference sequence). The CDR3 totals 14 residues. Trimming took off 4 bases at V and 7 bases at J, with 16 bases between the two ends. Written as DNA, the CDR3 is TGTGCCAGTAGTAACCGGGACATCCCCGATGAAGCTTTCTTT. As protein: CASSNRDIPDEAFF.

V and J are TRBV12-5 and TRBJ2-7, with D perhaps being TRBD1 or TRBD2 (5 bases each). Per germline, CDR1 LGHNT and CDR2 FRNRAP. V gave up 8 bases and J gave up 0 bases, with 17 bases separating them. There are 15 residues in the CDR3. In DNA, the CDR3 is TGTGCTAGTACCACTCCGGGACCGGTCTCCTACGAGCAGTACTTC. It specifies CASTTPGPVSYEQYF.

This clonotype was seen more than once but under ten times. This chain links TRBV29-1 with TRBJ2-2; D possibly matches TRBD1 or TRBD2 (5 bases each). The CDR3 totals 13 residues. Looked up from germline, CDR1 is SQVTM and CDR2 is ANQGSEA. Trimming stripped 3 bases from V and 3 bases from J, with 8 bases between. In nucleotides, the CDR3 is TGCAGCGTTGAGGGACCGTACACCGGGGAGCTGTTTTTT. It codes for CSVEGPYTGELFF.

This clonotype showed up many times. The chain is built from TRBV6-5 and TRBJ1-1, with D maybe TRBD1 (6 bases). CDR1 is MNHEY, CDR2 SVGAGI, per germline. The ends were cut back, 0 bases at V and 6 bases at J, with 14 bases in the middle. The length of the CDR3 is 15 residues. The CDR3: CASSYSRAQGAEAFF. The CDR3, as DNA: TGTGCCAGCAGTTACTCGAGGGCACAGGGCGCTGAAGCTTTCTTT.

V gene TRBV24-1 combines with J gene TRBJ2-2; 8 nucleotides line up with TRBD1. The CDR3 is made up of 20 amino acids. Per germline, CDR1 KGHDR and CDR2 SFDVKD. V dropped 2 bases and J dropped 1; count of bases not matched to a gene: 14. CDR3 sequence (DNA): TGTGCCACCAGTGATTCAAAGACGGACTGGGACAGGAGGAACACCGGGGAGCTGTTTTTT. Protein product: CATSDSKTDWDRRNTGELFF.

This clonotype was observed a few times. This could be a read error, since a much larger clone is one nucleotide away. This chain uses TRBV28 with TRBJ1-1; the D gene is possibly TRBD1 (5 bases). This CDR3 has 11 amino acids. Looked up from germline, CDR1 is MDHEN and CDR2 is SYDVKM. CDR3 in amino acids: CASSLRETALF. In DNA, the CDR3 is TGTGCCAGCAGTCTCAGGGAGACGGCTCTCTTT.

This CDR3 is CASSYGGVGGRTYESQHF. For the CDR3, the DNA is TGTGCCAGCAGTTATGGGGGTGTGGGGGGACGGACATACGAATCCCAGCATTTT. The chain combines TRBV6-2 or TRBV6-3 with TRBJ1-5; TRBD1 is a possible D gene (5 bases). Germline V gene lookup returns CDR1 MNHEY and CDR2 SVGEGT. This CDR3 has 18 residues. Trimming cost V 3 bases and J 11 bases, with 29 bases left between them.

In this sample, this clonotype turned up many times. This chain joins TRBV7-8 and TRBJ2-7; a possible D gene is TRBD1 (6 bases). The germline V and J ends were trimmed by 5 bases and 1 base, with 12 bases remaining between them. CDR3 size: 14 residues. From germline, CDR1 is SGHVS and CDR2 FQNEAQ. The CDR3 region has the DNA TGTGCCAGCAGCCCCCGGACAGCGTCCTACGAGCAGTACTTC. Protein product: CASSPRTASYEQYF.

This clonotype has only a few counts. This sequence joins TRBV12-3 or TRBV12-4 and TRBJ1-5; tentative D call: TRBD1 (5 bases). V was clipped by 7 bases and J by 7 bases, with 17 bases between them. CDR3 length equals 14 residues. CDR3 sequence reads: CASTWGGFVQPQHF. Here the CDR3 DNA reads TGTGCCAGCACCTGGGGGGGATTCGTACAGCCCCAGCATTTT.

There are many counts of this clonotype. V and J are TRBV28 and TRBJ1-3, with D possibly TRBD1 on 6 matching bases. The CDR3 spans 17 residues. In germline, CDR1 is MDHEN, CDR2 SYDVKM. Trimming pared 3 bases from V and 1 base from J, leaving 16 bases between. The CDR3 loop reads CASSFGSRGNSGNTIYF. As DNA, the CDR3 is TGTGCCAGCAGTTTTGGTAGCAGGGGAAATTCTGGAAACACCATATATTTT.